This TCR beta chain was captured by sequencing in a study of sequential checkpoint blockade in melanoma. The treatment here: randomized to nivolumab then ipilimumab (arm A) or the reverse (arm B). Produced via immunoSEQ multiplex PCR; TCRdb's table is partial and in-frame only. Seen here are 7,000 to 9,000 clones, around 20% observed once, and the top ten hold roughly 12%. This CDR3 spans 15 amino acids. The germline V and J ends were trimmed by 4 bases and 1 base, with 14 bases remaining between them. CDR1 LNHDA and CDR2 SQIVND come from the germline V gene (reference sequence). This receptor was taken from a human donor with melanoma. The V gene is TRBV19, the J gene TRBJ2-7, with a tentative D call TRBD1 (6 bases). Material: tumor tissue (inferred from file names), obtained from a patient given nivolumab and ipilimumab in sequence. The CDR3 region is CASSTQGEGSYEQYF. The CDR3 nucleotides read TGTGCCAGTAGTACACAGGGAGAAGGATCCTACGAGCAGTACTTC.